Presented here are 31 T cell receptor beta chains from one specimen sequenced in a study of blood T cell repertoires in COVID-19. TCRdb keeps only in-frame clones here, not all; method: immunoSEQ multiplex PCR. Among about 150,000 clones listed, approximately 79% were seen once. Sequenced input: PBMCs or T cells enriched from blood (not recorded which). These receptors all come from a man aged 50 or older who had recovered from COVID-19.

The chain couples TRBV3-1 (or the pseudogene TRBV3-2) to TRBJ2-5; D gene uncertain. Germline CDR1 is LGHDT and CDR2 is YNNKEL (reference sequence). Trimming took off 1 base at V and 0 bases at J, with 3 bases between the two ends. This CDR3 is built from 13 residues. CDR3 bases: TGTGCCAGCAGCCAAGGTAACCAAGAGACCCAGTACTTC. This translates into CASSQGNQETQYF.

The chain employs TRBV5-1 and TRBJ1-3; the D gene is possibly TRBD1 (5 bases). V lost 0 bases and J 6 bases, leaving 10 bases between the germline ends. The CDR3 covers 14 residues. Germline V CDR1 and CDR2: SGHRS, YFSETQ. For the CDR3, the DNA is TGCGCCAGCAGCTTGGCCGGGGGATCAAACACCATATATTTT. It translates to CASSLAGGSNTIYF.

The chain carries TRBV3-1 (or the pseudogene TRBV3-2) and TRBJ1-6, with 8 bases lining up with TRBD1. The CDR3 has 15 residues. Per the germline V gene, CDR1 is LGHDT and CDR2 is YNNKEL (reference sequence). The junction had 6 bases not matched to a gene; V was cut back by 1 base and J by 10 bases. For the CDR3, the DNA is TGTGCCAGCAGCCAAGTGACAGGGGATCGGTCACCCCTCCACTTT. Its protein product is CASSQVTGDRSPLHF.

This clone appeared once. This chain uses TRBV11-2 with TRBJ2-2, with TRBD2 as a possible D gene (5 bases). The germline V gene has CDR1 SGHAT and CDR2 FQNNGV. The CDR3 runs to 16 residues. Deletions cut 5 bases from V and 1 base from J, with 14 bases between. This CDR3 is CASSVRGDQNTGELFF. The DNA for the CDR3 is TGTGCCAGCAGCGTTCGGGGAGACCAGAACACCGGGGAGCTGTTTTTT.

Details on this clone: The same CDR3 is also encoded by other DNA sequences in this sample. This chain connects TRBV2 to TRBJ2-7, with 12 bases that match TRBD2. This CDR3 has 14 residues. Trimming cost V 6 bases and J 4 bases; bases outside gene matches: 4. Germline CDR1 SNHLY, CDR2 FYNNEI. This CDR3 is CASRLAGGTYEQYF. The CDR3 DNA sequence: TGTGCCAGCAGACTAGCGGGGGGAACATACGAGCAGTACTTC.

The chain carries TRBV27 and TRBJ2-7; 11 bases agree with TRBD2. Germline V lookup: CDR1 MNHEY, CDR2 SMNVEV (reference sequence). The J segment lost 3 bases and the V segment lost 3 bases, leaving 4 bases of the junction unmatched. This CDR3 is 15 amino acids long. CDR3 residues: CASSFLAGGHYEQYF. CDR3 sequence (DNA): TGTGCCAGCAGTTTTCTAGCGGGGGGCCACTACGAGCAGTACTTC.

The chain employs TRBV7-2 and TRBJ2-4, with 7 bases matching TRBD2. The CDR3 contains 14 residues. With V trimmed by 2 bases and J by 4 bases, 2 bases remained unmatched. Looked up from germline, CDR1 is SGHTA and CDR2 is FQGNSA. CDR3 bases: TGTGCCAGCAGCTTATGGGAGGGAAAAAACATTCAGTACTTC. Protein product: CASSLWEGKNIQYF. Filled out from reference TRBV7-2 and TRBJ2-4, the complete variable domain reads GAGVSQSPSNKVTEKGKDVELRCDPISGHTALYWYRQSLGQGLEFLIYFQGNSAPDKSGLPSDRFSAERTGGSVSTLTIQRTQQEDSAVYLCASSLWEGKNIQYFGAGTRLSVL.

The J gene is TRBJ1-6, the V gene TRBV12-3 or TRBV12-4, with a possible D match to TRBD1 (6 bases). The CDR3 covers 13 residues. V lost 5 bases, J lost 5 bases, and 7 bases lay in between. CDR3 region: CASSRTDNSPLHF. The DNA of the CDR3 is TGTGCCAGCAGTCGGACAGATAATTCACCCCTCCACTTT.

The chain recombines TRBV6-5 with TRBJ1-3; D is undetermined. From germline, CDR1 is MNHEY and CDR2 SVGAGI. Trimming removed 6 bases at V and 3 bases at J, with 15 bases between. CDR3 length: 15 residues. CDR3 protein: CASSISGVGGNTIYF. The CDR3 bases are TGTGCCAGCAGCATATCCGGAGTAGGTGGAAACACCATATATTTT.

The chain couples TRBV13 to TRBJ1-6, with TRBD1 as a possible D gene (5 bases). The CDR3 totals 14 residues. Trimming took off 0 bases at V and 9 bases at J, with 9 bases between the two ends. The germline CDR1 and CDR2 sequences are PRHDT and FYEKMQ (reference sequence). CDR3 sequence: CASSLGGVGSPLHF. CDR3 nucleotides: TGTGCCAGCAGCTTAGGAGGGGTTGGTTCACCCCTCCACTTT.

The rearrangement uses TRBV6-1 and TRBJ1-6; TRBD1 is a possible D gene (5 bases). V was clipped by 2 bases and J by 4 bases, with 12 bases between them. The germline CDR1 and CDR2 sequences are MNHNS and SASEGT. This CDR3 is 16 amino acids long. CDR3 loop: CASSEMGGGYNSPLHF. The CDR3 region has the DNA TGTGCCAGCAGTGAAATGGGGGGGGGATATAATTCACCCCTCCACTTT.

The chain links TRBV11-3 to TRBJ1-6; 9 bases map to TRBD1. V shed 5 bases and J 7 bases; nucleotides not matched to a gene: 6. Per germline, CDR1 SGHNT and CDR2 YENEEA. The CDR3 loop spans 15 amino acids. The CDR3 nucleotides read TGTGCCAGCAGCACCGGGACAGGGAGCAATTCACCCCTCCACTTT. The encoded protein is CASSTGTGSNSPLHF.

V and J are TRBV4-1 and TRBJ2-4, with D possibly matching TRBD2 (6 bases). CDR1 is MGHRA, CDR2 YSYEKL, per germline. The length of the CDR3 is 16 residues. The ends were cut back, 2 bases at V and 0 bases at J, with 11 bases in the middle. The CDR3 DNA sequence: TGCGCCAGCAGCCAACAGGGACTCGCAGCCAAAAACATTCAGTACTTC. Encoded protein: CASSQQGLAAKNIQYF.

The CDR3, as DNA: TGTGCCAGCAGCCAGGACAACCGGAGCAATCAGCCCCAGCATTTT. It translates to CASSQDNRSNQPQHF. This chain joins TRBV11-2 and TRBJ1-5; D is perhaps TRBD1 (5 bases). Germline V gives CDR1 SGHAT, CDR2 FQNNGV. This CDR3 has 15 amino acids. V lost 5 bases to trimming and J lost 1 base, with 12 bases between them.

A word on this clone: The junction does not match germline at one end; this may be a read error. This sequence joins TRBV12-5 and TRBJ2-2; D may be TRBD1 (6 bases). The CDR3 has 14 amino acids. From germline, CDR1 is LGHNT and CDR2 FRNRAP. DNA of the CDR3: TGTGCTAGTGGCTTGGGACATACCACCGGGGAGCTGTTTTTT. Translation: CASGLGHTTGELFF.

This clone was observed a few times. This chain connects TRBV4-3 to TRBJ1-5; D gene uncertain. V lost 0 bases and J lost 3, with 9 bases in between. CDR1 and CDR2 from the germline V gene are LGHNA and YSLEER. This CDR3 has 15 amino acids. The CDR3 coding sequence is TGCGCCAGCAGCCAAGATAGCGGTAACAATCAGCCCCAGCATTTT. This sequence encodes CASSQDSGNNQPQHF.

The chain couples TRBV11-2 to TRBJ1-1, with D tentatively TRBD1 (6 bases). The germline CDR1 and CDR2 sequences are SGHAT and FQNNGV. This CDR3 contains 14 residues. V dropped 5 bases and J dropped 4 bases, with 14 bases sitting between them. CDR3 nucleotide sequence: TGTGCCAGCAGCATACAGGGATTTGGCACTGAAGCTTTCTTT. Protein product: CASSIQGFGTEAFF.

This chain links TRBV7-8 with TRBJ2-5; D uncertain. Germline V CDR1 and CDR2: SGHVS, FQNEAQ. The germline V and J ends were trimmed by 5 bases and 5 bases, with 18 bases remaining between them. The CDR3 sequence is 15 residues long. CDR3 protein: CASSGVRARMETQYF. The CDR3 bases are TGTGCCAGCAGCGGAGTGCGTGCGCGAATGGAGACCCAGTACTTC.

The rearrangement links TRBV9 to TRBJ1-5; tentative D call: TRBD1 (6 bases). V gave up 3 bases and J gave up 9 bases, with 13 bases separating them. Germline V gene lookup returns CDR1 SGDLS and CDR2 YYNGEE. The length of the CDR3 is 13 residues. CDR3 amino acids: CASSAGGLGPQHF. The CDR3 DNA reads TGTGCCAGCAGCGCGGGGGGCCTTGGGCCCCAGCATTTT.

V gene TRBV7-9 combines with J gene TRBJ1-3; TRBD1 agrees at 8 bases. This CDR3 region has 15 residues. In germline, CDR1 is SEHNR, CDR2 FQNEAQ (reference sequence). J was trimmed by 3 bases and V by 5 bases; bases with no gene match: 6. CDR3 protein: CASSVGQGFGNTIYF. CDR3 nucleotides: TGTGCCAGCAGCGTAGGACAGGGCTTTGGAAACACCATATATTTT.

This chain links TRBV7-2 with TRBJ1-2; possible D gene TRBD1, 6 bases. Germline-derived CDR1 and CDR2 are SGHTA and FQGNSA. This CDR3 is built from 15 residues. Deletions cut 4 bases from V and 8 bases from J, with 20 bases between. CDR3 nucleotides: TGTGCCAGCAGCTCGCTCAGAGGCACAGGGTGGGGCTACACCTTC. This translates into CASSSLRGTGWGYTF.

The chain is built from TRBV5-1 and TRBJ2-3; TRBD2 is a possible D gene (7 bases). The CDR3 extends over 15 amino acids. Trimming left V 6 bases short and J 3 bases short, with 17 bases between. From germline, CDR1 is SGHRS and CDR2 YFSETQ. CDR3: CASKTGGGGTDTQYF. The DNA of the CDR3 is TGCGCCAGCAAAACGGGGGGCGGGGGAACAGATACGCAGTATTTT.

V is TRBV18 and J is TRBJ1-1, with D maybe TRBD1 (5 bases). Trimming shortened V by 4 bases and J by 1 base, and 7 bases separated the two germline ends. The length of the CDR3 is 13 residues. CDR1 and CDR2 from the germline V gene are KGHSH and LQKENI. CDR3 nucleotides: TGTGCCAGCTCACGAGACAGGAACACTGAAGCTTTCTTT. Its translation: CASSRDRNTEAFF.

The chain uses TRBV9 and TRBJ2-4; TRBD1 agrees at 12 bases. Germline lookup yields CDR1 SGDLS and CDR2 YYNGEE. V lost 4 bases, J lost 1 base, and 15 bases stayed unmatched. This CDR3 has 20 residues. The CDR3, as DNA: TGTGCCAGCAGCCCCCAAACCCCGGGGACAGGGGGCTCGGCCAAAAACATTCAGTACTTC. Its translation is CASSPQTPGTGGSAKNIQYF.

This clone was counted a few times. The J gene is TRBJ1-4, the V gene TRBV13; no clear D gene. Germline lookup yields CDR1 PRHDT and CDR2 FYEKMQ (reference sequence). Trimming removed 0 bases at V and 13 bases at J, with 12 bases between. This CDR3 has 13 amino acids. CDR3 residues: CASSLGRGRILFF. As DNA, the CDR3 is TGTGCCAGCAGCTTAGGCCGGGGTCGGATACTGTTTTTT.

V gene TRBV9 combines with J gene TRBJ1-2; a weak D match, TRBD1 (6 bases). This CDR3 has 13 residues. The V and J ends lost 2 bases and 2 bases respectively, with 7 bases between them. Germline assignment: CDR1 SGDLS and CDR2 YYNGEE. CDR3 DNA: TGTGCCAGCAGCGTGACAGGAAACTATGGCTACACCTTC. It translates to CASSVTGNYGYTF.

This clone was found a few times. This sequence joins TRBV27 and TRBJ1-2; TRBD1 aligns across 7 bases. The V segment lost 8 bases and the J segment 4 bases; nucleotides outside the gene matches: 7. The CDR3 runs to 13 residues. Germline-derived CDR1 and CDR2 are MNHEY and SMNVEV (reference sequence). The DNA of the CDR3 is TGTGCCAGCGGGGGGCAGGGGGTCTATGGCTACACCTTC. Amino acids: CASGGQGVYGYTF.

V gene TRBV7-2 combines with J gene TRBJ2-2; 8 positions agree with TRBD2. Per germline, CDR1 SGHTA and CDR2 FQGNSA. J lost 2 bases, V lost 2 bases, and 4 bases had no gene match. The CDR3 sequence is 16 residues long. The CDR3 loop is CASSLLAGGNTGELFF. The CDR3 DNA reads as TGTGCCAGCAGCTTATTGGCGGGGGGAAACACCGGGGAGCTGTTTTTT.

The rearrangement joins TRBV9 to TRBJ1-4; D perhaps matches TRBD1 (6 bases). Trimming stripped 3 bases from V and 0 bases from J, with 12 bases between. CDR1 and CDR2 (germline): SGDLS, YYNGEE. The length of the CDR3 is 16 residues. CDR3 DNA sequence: TGTGCCAGCAGCGCCCAGGGGCTTGCAACTAATGAAAAACTGTTTTTT. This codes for CASSAQGLATNEKLFF.

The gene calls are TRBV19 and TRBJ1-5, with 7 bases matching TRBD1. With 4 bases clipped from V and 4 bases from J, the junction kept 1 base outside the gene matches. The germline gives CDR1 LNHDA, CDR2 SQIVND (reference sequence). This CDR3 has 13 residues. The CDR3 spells CASSTQGNQPQHF. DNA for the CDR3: TGTGCCAGTAGTACACAGGGGAATCAGCCCCAGCATTTT. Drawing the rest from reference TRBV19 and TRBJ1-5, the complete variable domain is DGGITQSPKYLFRKEGQNVTLSCEQNLNHDAMYWYRQDPGQGLRLIYYSQIVNDFQKGDIAEGYSVSREKKESFPLTVTSAQKNPTAFYLCASSTQGNQPQHFGDGTRLSIL.

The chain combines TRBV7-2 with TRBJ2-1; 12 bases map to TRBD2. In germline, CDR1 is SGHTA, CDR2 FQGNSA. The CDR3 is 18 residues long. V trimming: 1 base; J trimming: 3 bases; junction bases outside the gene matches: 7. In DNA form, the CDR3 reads TGTGCCAGCAGCTTAGGACTAGCGGGGGCCACATTCTACAATGAGCAGTTCTTC. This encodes CASSLGLAGATFYNEQFF.